The 30 T cell receptor beta chains below all came from one sample that was sequenced in a study of T cells in Graves' hyperthyroidism and ophthalmopathy. Using RNA transcripts as the source, TCR beta CDR3 regions were amplified. HTBI primers were employed in a first-round RT-PCR of the TCR CDR3. One entry per CDR3 protein results from TCRdb running MiXCR on the multiplex PCR reads. The sample lists roughly 700,000 distinct CDR3 sequences, around 15% occurring once. The sequenced sample consisted of blood. These receptors came from a woman aged 18-29 years with Graves' hyperthyroidism.

This clonotype was detected once. CDR3 protein: CASSIMTDYNSPLHF. CDR3 nucleotide sequence: TGTGCCAGCAGCATCATGACAGATTATAATTCACCCCTCCACTTT. The chain has TRBV11-2 and TRBJ1-6, with D possibly matching TRBD1 (5 bases). V was pared by 5 bases and J by 4 bases, with 12 bases between. The CDR3 contains 15 residues. Germline CDR1 and CDR2: SGHAT and FQNNGV. Using reference TRBV11-2 and TRBJ1-6 for the parts outside the CDR3, the full variable domain is EAGVAQSPRYKIIEKRQSVAFWCNPISGHATLYWYQQILGQGPKLLIQFQNNGVVDDSQLPKDRFSAERLKGVDSTLKIQPAKLEDSAVYLCASSIMTDYNSPLHFGNGTRLTVT.

The chain couples TRBV5-1 to TRBJ1-1, with D perhaps TRBD1 (6 bases). V shed 4 bases and J shed 3 bases, with 19 bases lying between them. CDR1 and CDR2 (germline): SGHRS, YFSETQ. This CDR3 region has 16 residues. The DNA of the CDR3 is TGCGCCAGCAGCCGAGAACCGGGGGGGCTCCACACTGAAGCTTTCTTT. It codes for CASSREPGGLHTEAFF. The complete variable domain, with remaining parts taken from reference TRBV5-1 and TRBJ1-1, reads KAGVTQTPRYLIKTRGQQVTLSCSPISGHRSVSWYQQTPGQGLQFLFEYFSETQRNKGNFPGRFSGRQFSNSRSEMNVSTLELGDSALYLCASSREPGGLHTEAFFGQGTRLTVV.

This clonotype was counted many times. This rearrangement joins TRBV7-9 to TRBJ2-7; 11 positions match TRBD2. The CDR3 totals 14 residues. The germline V gene has CDR1 SEHNR and CDR2 FQNEAQ (reference sequence). V gave up 8 bases and J gave up 3 bases; unmatched junction bases: 6. The CDR3 DNA sequence: TGTGCCAGCCGAACTAGCGGGAGTATCTACGAGCAGTACTTC. Encoded protein: CASRTSGSIYEQYF. Full variable domain (remainder filled in from reference TRBV7-9 and TRBJ2-7): DTGVSQNPRHKITKRGQNVTFRCDPISEHNRLYWYRQTLGQGPEFLTYFQNEAQLEKSRLLSDRFSAERPKGSFSTLEIQRTEQGDSAMYLCASRTSGSIYEQYFGPGTRLTVT.

This chain joins TRBV7-4 and TRBJ1-2, with TRBD1 as a possible D gene (6 bases). The CDR3 covers 14 residues. V was shortened by 5 bases and J by 7 bases, with 17 bases between the two germline ends. Germline V lookup: CDR1 SGHVT, CDR2 SQSDAQ. CDR3 sequence reads: CASSPTRGQGGYTF. The CDR3 DNA reads TGTGCCAGCAGCCCCACCAGGGGTCAGGGTGGCTACACCTTC.

This clonotype occurred many times. CDR3 amino acids: CASSPQDRGRNQPQHF. In DNA, the CDR3 is TGTGCCAGCAGTCCTCAGGACAGGGGACGCAATCAGCCCCAGCATTTT. This chain links TRBV6-1 with TRBJ1-5; TRBD1 aligns across 9 bases. The V segment lost 5 bases and the J segment 2 bases; nucleotides outside the gene matches: 7. This CDR3 is built from 16 residues. Germline V gene data show CDR1 as MNHNS and CDR2 as SASEGT.

This rearrangement joins TRBV20-1 to TRBJ2-3, with D unclear. V dropped 0 bases and J dropped 6 bases, with 10 bases sitting between them. CDR1 and CDR2 (germline): DFQATT, SNEGSKA (reference sequence). This CDR3 contains 13 residues. The CDR3 protein is CSARESLTDTQYF. The CDR3 nucleotides read TGCAGTGCTAGAGAAAGTCTTACGGATACGCAGTATTTT.

This chain connects TRBV7-9 to TRBJ1-2; 7 nucleotides match TRBD1. Germline-derived CDR1 and CDR2 are SEHNR and FQNEAQ (reference sequence). This CDR3 spans 14 amino acids. V shed 10 bases, J shed 2 bases, and the junction held 10 bases outside the gene matches. The CDR3 nucleotides read TGTGCCACCAGGGGGACACCCTTCAACTATGGCTACACCTTC. Its translation is CATRGTPFNYGYTF.

There are a few counts of this clonotype. This sequence joins TRBV24-1 and TRBJ2-1, with TRBD1 matching 7 bases. After removal of 2 bases from V and 6 bases from J, the junction contained 3 bases not matched to a gene. Germline loops: CDR1 KGHDR, CDR2 SFDVKD. The CDR3 is made up of 14 amino acids. The DNA of the CDR3 is TGTGCCACCAGTGATTGGGCAGGGGGCAATGAGCAGTTCTTC. Protein sequence: CATSDWAGGNEQFF.

This clonotype was detected ten times or more. The rearrangement links TRBV6-2 or TRBV6-3 to TRBJ2-1, with 12 bases lining up with TRBD2. V lost 5 bases and J lost 4; bases outside the gene matches: 0. The germline CDR1 and CDR2 sequences are MNHEY and SVGEGT. There are 14 residues in the CDR3. The CDR3 coding sequence is TGTGCCAGCAGTACTAGCGGGGGGTACAATGAGCAGTTCTTC. Amino acid sequence: CASSTSGGYNEQFF.

There are a few counts of this clonotype. The chain carries TRBV11-3 and TRBJ2-1; 10 bases fit TRBD2. Germline V gene data show CDR1 as SGHNT and CDR2 as YENEEA. This CDR3 region has 17 residues. J lost 2 bases, V lost 5 bases, and 9 bases had no gene match. CDR3 amino acids: CASSVTSGDRTYNEQFF. CDR3 DNA: TGTGCCAGCAGCGTAACTAGCGGGGATAGGACCTACAATGAGCAGTTCTTC.

The rearrangement links TRBV4-1 to TRBJ2-1; 9 bases match TRBD1. CDR1 is MGHRA and CDR2 is YSYEKL in the germline V gene. V lost 1 base and J lost 3; bases outside the gene matches: 4. There are 16 residues in the CDR3. Here the CDR3 reads CASSQVRTGDYNEQFF. The CDR3 nucleotides read TGCGCCAGCAGCCAAGTGAGGACAGGGGACTACAATGAGCAGTTCTTC.

In this sample, this clonotype turned up a few times. The V gene is TRBV7-8, the J gene TRBJ1-2; D not resolved. This CDR3 has 15 amino acids. The V end was cut by 5 bases, the J end by 3 bases, with 16 bases between. CDR1 SGHVS and CDR2 FQNEAQ come from the germline V gene. The CDR3 region is CASSGRRINYYGYTF. The CDR3 DNA sequence: TGTGCCAGCAGCGGACGACGGATAAACTACTATGGCTACACCTTC.

This chain joins TRBV5-5 and TRBJ1-2, with TRBD1 as a possible D gene (6 bases). This CDR3 region has 14 residues. Germline V CDR1 and CDR2: SGHKS, YYEKEE (reference sequence). With 4 bases removed from V and 10 bases from J, the gap between germline ends came to 20 bases. In DNA form, the CDR3 reads TGTGCCAGCAGCATGAGCCACGGGACAAATTCCTACACCTTC. It translates to CASSMSHGTNSYTF.

The chain has TRBV29-1 and TRBJ2-1; 8 nucleotides align to TRBD2. CDR1 and CDR2 from the germline V gene are SQVTM and ANQGSEA. The ends lost 6 bases at V and 4 bases at J; junction bases unmatched: 20. The CDR3 totals 18 residues. CDR3 DNA sequence: TGCAGCGTCCGGGGGGGAGGGCTCGAACGGGACCTATACAATGAGCAGTTCTTC. This translates into CSVRGGGLERDLYNEQFF.

This clonotype has at least ten counts. The V and J genes are TRBV20-1 and TRBJ2-3; D is uncertain. CDR3 size: 14 residues. Germline V CDR1 and CDR2: DFQATT, SNEGSKA (reference sequence). Trimming cost V 2 bases and J 1 base, with 10 bases left between them. CDR3 DNA: TGCAGTGCTAGATCGTACGACCGCACAGATACGCAGTATTTT. Protein sequence: CSARSYDRTDTQYF.

This chain links TRBV4-1 with TRBJ2-2; D is unclear. Germline V gives CDR1 MGHRA, CDR2 YSYEKL. The V gene lost 4 bases and the J gene lost 0 bases, with 27 bases spanning the gap. There are 21 residues in the CDR3. The CDR3 is CASSRQLPHFASFANTGELFF. The DNA for the CDR3 is TGCGCCAGCAGCCGCCAGCTACCTCATTTCGCTTCGTTCGCGAACACCGGGGAGCTGTTTTTT.

This clonotype has a count of ten or more. The genes are TRBV28 and TRBJ2-7, with TRBD2 matching 10 bases. The V gene end was trimmed by 5 bases and the J gene end by 0 bases; junction bases not matched to a gene: 16. This CDR3 is 19 amino acids long. Germline CDR1 reads MDHEN; CDR2 reads SYDVKM. For the CDR3, the DNA is TGTGCCAGCAGTACCGCTCTAGCGGGAGTCTCTCAGGCCTCCTACGAGCAGTACTTC. Protein product: CASSTALAGVSQASYEQYF. Full variable domain (outside the CDR3, taken from reference TRBV28 and TRBJ2-7): DVKVTQSSRYLVKRTGEKVFLECVQDMDHENMFWYRQDPGLGLRLIYFSYDVKMKEKGDIPEGYSVSREKKERFSLILESASTNQTSMYLCASSTALAGVSQASYEQYFGPGTRLTVT.

This clonotype was counted at least ten times. The CDR3 loop reads CASSRTSGLTRPEQFF. The DNA for the CDR3 is TGTGCCAGCAGTCGGACTAGCGGCTTAACCCGGCCCGAGCAGTTCTTC. This chain links TRBV2 with TRBJ2-1; 10 positions agree with TRBD2. The junction had 14 bases not matched to a gene; V was cut back by 5 bases and J by 10 bases. From germline, CDR1 is SNHLY and CDR2 FYNNEI. This CDR3 is 16 amino acids long.

In its sample, this clonotype was seen many times. The chain couples TRBV27 to TRBJ1-1; possible D gene TRBD1, 5 bases. Germline V lookup: CDR1 MNHEY, CDR2 SMNVEV (reference sequence). CDR3 length: 14 amino acids. V lost 6 bases and J lost 6, with 17 bases in between. This CDR3 reads CASSLGPGTAEAFF. CDR3 DNA: TGTGCCAGCAGCTTAGGACCCGGGACGGCTGAAGCTTTCTTT.

This clonotype was picked up many times. The CDR3 DNA is TGCAGTGCTAGCTCTGTAGCGGGAAATAGATACGAGCAGTACTTC. Protein sequence: CSASSVAGNRYEQYF. The genes are TRBV20-1 and TRBJ2-7; 8 nucleotides align to TRBD2. The germline V gene has CDR1 DFQATT and CDR2 SNEGSKA (reference sequence). Germline trimming cut 3 bases from V and 4 bases from J; bases unmatched to any gene: 11. CDR3 size: 15 residues.

This clonotype was detected ten times or more. The rearrangement joins TRBV4-3 to TRBJ2-5; perhaps D is TRBD1 or TRBD2 (5 bases each). The length of the CDR3 is 15 residues. V lost 4 bases to trimming and J lost 5 bases, with 17 bases between them. Looked up from germline, CDR1 is LGHNA and CDR2 is YSLEER. CDR3 amino acids: CASSLGVEGWETQYF. CDR3 coding DNA: TGCGCCAGCAGCCTAGGGGTTGAGGGCTGGGAGACCCAGTACTTC.

The V gene is TRBV5-6, the J gene TRBJ2-5; D is ambiguous. From germline, CDR1 is SGHDT and CDR2 YYEEEE. Trimming removed 1 base at V and 2 bases at J, with 12 bases between. CDR3 length: 15 residues. The CDR3 region has the DNA TGTGCCAGCAGCTTGCCAGTCGCGAAGCAAGAGACCCAGTACTTC. Its translation: CASSLPVAKQETQYF.

This chain joins TRBV10-2 and TRBJ1-5; D unresolved. V lost 5 bases and J lost 6, with 8 bases in between. The CDR3 consists of 12 residues. The germline gives CDR1 WSHSY, CDR2 SAAADI. The CDR3 DNA sequence: TGCGCCAGCAGTAGGGAAGGTCAGCCCCAGCATTTT. This gives the protein CASSREGQPQHF.

This rearrangement joins TRBV7-9 to TRBJ2-1; a possible D gene is TRBD1 (6 bases). Trimming removed 5 bases at V and 12 bases at J, with 17 bases between. The length of the CDR3 is 13 residues. Germline CDR1 and CDR2: SEHNR and FQNEAQ (reference sequence). CDR3 DNA: TGTGCCAGCAGCAAGGAGAACAGGGACGGGCAGTTCTTC. Amino acids: CASSKENRDGQFF.

This clonotype was seen at least ten times. V usage is TRBV11-1 and J usage is TRBJ2-1, with 10 bases that match TRBD2. Germline lookup yields CDR1 SGHAT and CDR2 FQDESV (reference sequence). This CDR3 region has 16 residues. V gave up 4 bases and J gave up 3 bases; unmatched junction bases: 6. The CDR3 loop is CASSSRTSGFYNEQFF. CDR3 DNA: TGTGCCAGCAGCTCCCGGACTAGCGGCTTCTACAATGAGCAGTTCTTC.

CDR3 nucleotides: TGTGCCACCAGCAGAGGGTCCTATGGCTACACCTTC. This codes for CATSRGSYGYTF. The chain joins TRBV15 to TRBJ1-2; no definite D call. This CDR3 has 12 amino acids. Per the germline V gene, CDR1 is LNHNV and CDR2 is YYDKDF (reference sequence). With 1 base removed from V and 4 bases from J, the gap between germline ends came to 4 bases.

This clonotype occurred many times. This chain uses TRBV7-2 with TRBJ2-3; 12 bases are a match to TRBD2. The CDR3 extends over 24 amino acids. Germline CDR1 reads SGHTA; CDR2 reads FQGNSA. Trimming cost V 2 bases and J 2 bases; bases outside gene matches: 26. The DNA of the CDR3 is TGTGCCAGCAGCTTATCCCCGGAAGGGGAACTAGCGGGAGGCGTCCGATATATCACAGATACGCAGTATTTT. As protein: CASSLSPEGELAGGVRYITDTQYF.

This clonotype was counted many times. This sequence joins TRBV7-8 and TRBJ2-1, with 12 bases lining up with TRBD2. The CDR3 sequence is 16 residues long. After removal of 5 bases from V and 6 bases from J, the junction contained 8 bases not matched to a gene. Germline lookup yields CDR1 SGHVS and CDR2 FQNEAQ. In DNA, the CDR3 is TGTGCCAGCAGCGAACGAAGACTAGCGGGAGTCAATGAGCAGTTCTTC. It is translated as CASSERRLAGVNEQFF.

This clonotype was recorded at least ten times. The chain recombines TRBV20-1 with TRBJ2-1; 9 nucleotides match TRBD1. Germline CDR1 reads DFQATT; CDR2 reads SNEGSKA (reference sequence). This CDR3 is built from 16 residues. Unmatched junction bases numbered 14, after V lost 3 bases and J lost 8 bases. The CDR3 sequence: CSASDTGGARWYEQFF. CDR3 nucleotide sequence: TGCAGTGCTAGTGATACAGGGGGCGCAAGATGGTATGAGCAGTTCTTC.

This clonotype occurred many times. The V and J genes are TRBV2 and TRBJ2-7, with 7 bases aligning to TRBD1. The length of the CDR3 is 13 residues. The germline gives CDR1 SNHLY, CDR2 FYNNEI. V lost 5 bases and J lost 4; bases outside the gene matches: 5. The CDR3: CASSRQGVYEQYF. Written as DNA, the CDR3 is TGTGCCAGCAGTCGCCAGGGGGTATACGAGCAGTACTTC.